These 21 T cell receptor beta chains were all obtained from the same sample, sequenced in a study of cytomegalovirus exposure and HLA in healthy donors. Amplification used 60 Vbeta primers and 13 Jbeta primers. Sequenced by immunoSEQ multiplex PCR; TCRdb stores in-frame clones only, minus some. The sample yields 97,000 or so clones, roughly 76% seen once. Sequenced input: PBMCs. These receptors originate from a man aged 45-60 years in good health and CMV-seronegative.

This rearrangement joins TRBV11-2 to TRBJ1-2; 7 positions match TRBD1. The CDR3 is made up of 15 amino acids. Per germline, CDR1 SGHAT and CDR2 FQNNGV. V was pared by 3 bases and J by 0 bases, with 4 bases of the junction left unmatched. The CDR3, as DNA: TGTGCCAGCAGCTTCCTCGGGACAGCTAACTATGGCTACACCTTC. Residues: CASSFLGTANYGYTF.

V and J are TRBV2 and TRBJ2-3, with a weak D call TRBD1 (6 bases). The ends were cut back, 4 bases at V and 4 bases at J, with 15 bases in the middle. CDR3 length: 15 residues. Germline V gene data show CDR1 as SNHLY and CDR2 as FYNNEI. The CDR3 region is CASSVGQGGPDTQYF. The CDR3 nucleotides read TGTGCCAGCAGTGTGGGTCAAGGGGGACCAGATACGCAGTATTTT.

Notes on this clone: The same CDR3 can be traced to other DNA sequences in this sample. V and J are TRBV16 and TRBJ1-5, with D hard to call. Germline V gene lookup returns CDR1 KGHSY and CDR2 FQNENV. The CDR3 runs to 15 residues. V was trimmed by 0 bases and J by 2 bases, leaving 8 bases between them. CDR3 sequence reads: CASSQSGQGNQPQHF. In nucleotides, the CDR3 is TGTGCCAGCAGCCAATCGGGTCAGGGCAATCAGCCCCAGCATTTT.

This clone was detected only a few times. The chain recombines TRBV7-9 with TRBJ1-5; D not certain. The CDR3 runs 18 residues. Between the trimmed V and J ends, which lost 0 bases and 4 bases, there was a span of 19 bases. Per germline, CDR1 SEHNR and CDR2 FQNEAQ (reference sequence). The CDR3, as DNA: TGTGCCAGCAGCTTAGCCACAGCGACTCGGGGTCAAAATCAGCCCCAGCATTTT. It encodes CASSLATATRGQNQPQHF.

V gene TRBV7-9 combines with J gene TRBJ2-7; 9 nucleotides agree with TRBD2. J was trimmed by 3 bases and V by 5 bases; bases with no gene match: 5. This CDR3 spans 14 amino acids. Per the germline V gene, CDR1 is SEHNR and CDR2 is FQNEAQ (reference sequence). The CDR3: CASSDSGRGYEQYF. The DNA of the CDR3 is TGTGCCAGCAGCGATAGCGGGAGAGGCTACGAGCAGTACTTC.

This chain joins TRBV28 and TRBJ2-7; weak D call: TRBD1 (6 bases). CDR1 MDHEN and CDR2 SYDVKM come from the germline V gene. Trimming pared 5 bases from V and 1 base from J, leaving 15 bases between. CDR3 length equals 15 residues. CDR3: CASSPWTEGSYEQYF. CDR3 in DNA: TGTGCCAGCAGTCCCTGGACAGAAGGTTCCTACGAGCAGTACTTC. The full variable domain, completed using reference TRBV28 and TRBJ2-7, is DVKVTQSSRYLVKRTGEKVFLECVQDMDHENMFWYRQDPGLGLRLIYFSYDVKMKEKGDIPEGYSVSREKKERFSLILESASTNQTSMYLCASSPWTEGSYEQYFGPGTRLTVT.

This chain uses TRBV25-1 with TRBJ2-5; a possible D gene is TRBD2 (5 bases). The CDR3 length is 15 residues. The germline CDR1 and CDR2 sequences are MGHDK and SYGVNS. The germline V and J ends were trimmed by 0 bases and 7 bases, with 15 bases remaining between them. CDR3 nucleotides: TGTGCCAGCAGTGAATATGGAGGTCAGAGTGGGACCCAGTACTTC. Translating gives CASSEYGGQSGTQYF.

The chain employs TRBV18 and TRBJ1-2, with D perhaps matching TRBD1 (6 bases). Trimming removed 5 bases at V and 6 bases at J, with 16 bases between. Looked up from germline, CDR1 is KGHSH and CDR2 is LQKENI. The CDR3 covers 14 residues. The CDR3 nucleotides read TGTGCCAGCTCAAAAACAGGGAGCAGCGATGGCTACACCTTC. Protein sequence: CASSKTGSSDGYTF.

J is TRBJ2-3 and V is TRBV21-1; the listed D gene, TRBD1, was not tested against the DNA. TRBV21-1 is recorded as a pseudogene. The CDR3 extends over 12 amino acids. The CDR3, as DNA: TGTGCCAGCAGCAAAAGTTCAGGAACGCAGTATTTT. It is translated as CASSKSSGTQYF.

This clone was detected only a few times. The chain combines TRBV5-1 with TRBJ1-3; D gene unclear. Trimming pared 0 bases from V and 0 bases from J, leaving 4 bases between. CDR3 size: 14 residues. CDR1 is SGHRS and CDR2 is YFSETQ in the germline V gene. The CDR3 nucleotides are TGCGCCAGCAGCTTGGACACCTCTGGAAACACCATATATTTT. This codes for CASSLDTSGNTIYF.

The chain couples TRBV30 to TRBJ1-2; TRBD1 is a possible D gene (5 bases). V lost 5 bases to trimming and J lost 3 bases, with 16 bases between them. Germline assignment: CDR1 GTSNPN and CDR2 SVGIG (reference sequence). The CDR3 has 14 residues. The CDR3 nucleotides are TGTGCCTGGTATACAGGTATCCCTCACTATGGCTACACCTTC. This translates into CAWYTGIPHYGYTF. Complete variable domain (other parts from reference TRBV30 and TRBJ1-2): SQTIHQWPATLVQPVGSPLSLECTVEGTSNPNLYWYRQAAGRGLQLLFYSVGIGQISSEVPQNLSASRPQDRQFILSSKKLLLSDSGFYLCAWYTGIPHYGYTFGSGTRLTVV.

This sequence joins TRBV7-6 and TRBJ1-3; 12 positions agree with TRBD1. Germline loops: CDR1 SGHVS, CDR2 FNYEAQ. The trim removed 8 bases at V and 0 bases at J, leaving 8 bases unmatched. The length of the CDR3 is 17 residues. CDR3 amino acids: CASAPGQGAYSGNTIYF. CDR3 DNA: TGTGCCAGCGCACCGGGACAGGGGGCCTACTCTGGAAACACCATATATTTT.

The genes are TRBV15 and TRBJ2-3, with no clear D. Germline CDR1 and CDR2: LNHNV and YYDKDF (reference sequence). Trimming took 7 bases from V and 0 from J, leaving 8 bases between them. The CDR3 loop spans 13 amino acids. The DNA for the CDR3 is TGTGCCACCACTCCAGGTAGCACAGATACGCAGTATTTT. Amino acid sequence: CATTPGSTDTQYF.

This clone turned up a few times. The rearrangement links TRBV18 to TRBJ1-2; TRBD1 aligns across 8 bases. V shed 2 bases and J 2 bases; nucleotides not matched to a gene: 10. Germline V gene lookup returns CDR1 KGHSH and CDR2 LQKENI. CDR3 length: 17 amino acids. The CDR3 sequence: CASSPNRGQGGNYGYTF. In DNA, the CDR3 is TGTGCCAGCTCACCAAACCGAGGACAGGGCGGAAACTATGGCTACACCTTC.

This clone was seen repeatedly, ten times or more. DNA of the CDR3: TGTGCCAGCAGCTTAGAAGCCAGGGTCTACGAGCAGTACTTC. Translation gives CASSLEARVYEQYF. The chain links TRBV7-2 to TRBJ2-7; weak D call: TRBD1 (5 bases). Germline values: CDR1 SGHTA, CDR2 FQGNSA. This CDR3 has 14 residues. The V end was cut by 1 base, the J end by 3 bases, with 10 bases between. Full variable domain (rest looked up from reference TRBV7-2 and TRBJ2-7): GAGVSQSPSNKVTEKGKDVELRCDPISGHTALYWYRQSLGQGLEFLIYFQGNSAPDKSGLPSDRFSAERTGGSVSTLTIQRTQQEDSAVYLCASSLEARVYEQYFGPGTRLTVT.

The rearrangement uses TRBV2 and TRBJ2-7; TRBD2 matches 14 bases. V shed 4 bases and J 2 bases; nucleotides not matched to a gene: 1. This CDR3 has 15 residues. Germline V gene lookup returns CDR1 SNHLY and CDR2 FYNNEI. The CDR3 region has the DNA TGTGCCAGCAGTGGGGGACTAGCGGGAGCCTACGAGCAGTACTTC. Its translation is CASSGGLAGAYEQYF.

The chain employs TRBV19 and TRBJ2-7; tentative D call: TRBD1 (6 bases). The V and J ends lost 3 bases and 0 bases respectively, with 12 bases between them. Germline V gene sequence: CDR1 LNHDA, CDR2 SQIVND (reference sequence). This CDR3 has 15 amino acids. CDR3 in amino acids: CASSIGQKSSYEQYF. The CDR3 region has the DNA TGTGCCAGTAGTATCGGACAGAAATCCTCCTACGAGCAGTACTTC.

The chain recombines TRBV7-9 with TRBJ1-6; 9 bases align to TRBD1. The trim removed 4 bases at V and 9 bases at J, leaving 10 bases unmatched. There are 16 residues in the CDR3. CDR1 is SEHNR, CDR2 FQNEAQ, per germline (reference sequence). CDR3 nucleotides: TGTGCCAGCAGCTCCCCCCCGGACAGGGGAAGTTCACCCCTCCACTTT. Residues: CASSSPPDRGSSPLHF.

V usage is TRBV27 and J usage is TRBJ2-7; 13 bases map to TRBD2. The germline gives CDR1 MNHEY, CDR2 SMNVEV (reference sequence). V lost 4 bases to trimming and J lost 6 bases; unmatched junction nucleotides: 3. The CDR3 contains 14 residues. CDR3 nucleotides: TGTGCCAGCAGTTCCCGACTAGCGGGAGGCGAGCAGTACTTC. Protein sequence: CASSSRLAGGEQYF.

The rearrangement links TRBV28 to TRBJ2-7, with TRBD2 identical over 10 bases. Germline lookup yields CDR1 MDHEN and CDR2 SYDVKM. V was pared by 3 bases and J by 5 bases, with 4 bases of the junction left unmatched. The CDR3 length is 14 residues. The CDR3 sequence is CASSLSSGGDEQYF. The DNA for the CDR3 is TGTGCCAGCAGTTTGTCCAGCGGGGGGGACGAGCAGTACTTC.

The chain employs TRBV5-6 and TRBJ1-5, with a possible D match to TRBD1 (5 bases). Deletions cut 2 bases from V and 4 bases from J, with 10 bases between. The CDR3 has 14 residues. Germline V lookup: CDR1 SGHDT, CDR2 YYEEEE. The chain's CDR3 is CASSLMRGNQPQHF. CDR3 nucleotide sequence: TGTGCCAGCAGCTTAATGCGGGGGAATCAGCCCCAGCATTTT.